These 27 T cell receptor beta chains originate from one sample sequenced in a study of molecular identifiers for immune sequencing clone quantification. In TCRdb, the PCR reads were re-called with MiXCR into one record per CDR3 protein. The sample consists of 400,000 to 600,000 distinct CDR3 sequences, about a quarter of them appearing once. Source material: naive CD8+ T cells from blood, with Jurkat cell RNA spiked in. Subset defined: FACS-sorted CD8+CD4-CCR7+CD45RA+ naive T cells. These TCRs come from a human donor in good health. Some libraries in this study had Jurkat cell RNA spiked in.

Notes on this clonotype: As the CDR3 is not closed by the conserved phenylalanine or tryptophan, this likely results from a read error. The CDR3 loop reads CASSDDPPNTSGRGDTQYS. CDR3 nucleotide sequence: TGTGCCAGCAGCGACGACCCACCCAATACTAGCGGGAGAGGAGATACGCAGTATTCT. The chain has TRBV7-3 and TRBJ2-3, with 11 bases aligning to TRBD2. After removal of 5 bases from V and 5 bases from J, the junction contained 18 bases not matched to a gene. There are 19 residues in the CDR3. Germline CDR1 is SGHTA and CDR2 is FQGTGA.

The chain joins TRBV7-2 to TRBJ2-5; D perhaps matches TRBD2 (5 bases). V gave up 5 bases and J gave up 1 base, with 29 bases separating them. The germline V gene encodes CDR1 SGHTA and CDR2 FQGNSA. The CDR3 loop spans 20 amino acids. This CDR3 reads CASSPGLFISQAPPQETQYF. CDR3 nucleotide sequence: TGTGCCAGCAGCCCCGGACTGTTCATCTCCCAGGCCCCTCCCCAAGAGACCCAGTACTTC.

The rearrangement joins TRBV11-2 to TRBJ2-7; D ambiguous. V was trimmed by 5 bases and J by 5 bases, leaving 10 bases between them. The CDR3 length is 12 residues. The germline CDR1 and CDR2 sequences are SGHAT and FQNNGV. CDR3 nucleotides: TGTGCCAGCAGCCTTATGACCCACGAGCAGTACTTC. Residues: CASSLMTHEQYF.

The V and J genes are TRBV3-1 and TRBJ2-5, with TRBD2 matching 7 bases. V lost 3 bases, J lost 5 bases, and 3 bases stayed unmatched. The germline V gene encodes CDR1 LGHDT and CDR2 YNNKEL (reference sequence). CDR3 length: 13 residues. The CDR3 here is CASSHGGEETQYF. The CDR3 nucleotides are TGTGCCAGCAGCCATGGGGGGGAGGAGACCCAGTACTTC.

This clonotype was counted many times. This sequence joins TRBV7-9 and TRBJ2-3; D might be TRBD1 (7 bases). Germline V gives CDR1 SEHNR, CDR2 FQNEAQ (reference sequence). V was clipped by 5 bases and J by 0 bases, with 15 bases between them. This CDR3 region has 16 residues. In nucleotides, the CDR3 is TGTGCCAGCAGCCGGTCAGGGGGAGGCAGCACAGATACGCAGTATTTT. It is translated as CASSRSGGGSTDTQYF. Supplemented by reference TRBV7-9 and TRBJ2-3, the full variable domain reads DTGVSQNPRHKITKRGQNVTFRCDPISEHNRLYWYRQTLGQGPEFLTYFQNEAQLEKSRLLSDRFSAERPKGSFSTLEIQRTEQGDSAMYLCASSRSGGGSTDTQYFGPGTRLTVL.

This rearrangement joins TRBV12-3 or TRBV12-4 to TRBJ2-7, with a possible D match to TRBD2 (5 bases). Trimming removed 3 bases at V and 1 base at J, with 13 bases between. This CDR3 is built from 15 residues. The CDR3 region has the DNA TGTGCCAGCAGTTTCTTCGGACGGGGTTCCTACGAGCAGTACTTC. The encoded protein is CASSFFGRGSYEQYF.

This clonotype was counted ten times or more. The V and J genes are TRBV14 and TRBJ2-3, with D possibly being TRBD1 (5 bases). The CDR3 length is 15 residues. CDR1 and CDR2 (germline): SGHDN, FVKESK. Trimming took off 1 base at V and 2 bases at J, with 10 bases between the two ends. The CDR3 spells CASSQVSGHTDTQYF. DNA for the CDR3: TGTGCCAGCAGCCAAGTTAGTGGACACACAGATACGCAGTATTTT. The full variable domain, in which reference TRBV14 and TRBJ2-3 provide the parts outside the CDR3, is EAGVTQFPSHSVIEKGQTVTLRCDPISGHDNLYWYRRVMGKEIKFLLHFVKESKQDESGMPNNRFLAERTGGTYSTLKVQPAELEDSGVYFCASSQVSGHTDTQYFGPGTRLTVL.

As regards this clonotype: A read error may be the cause here, since a much bigger clone is one base away. The chain uses TRBV14 and TRBJ1-1; no definite D call. The germline gives CDR1 SGHDN, CDR2 FVKESK. This CDR3 spans 15 amino acids. The CDR3 here is CASSPWTSLNTVAFF. The CDR3 DNA sequence: TGTGCCAGCAGCCCTTGGACCTCCTTGAACACTGTAGCTTTCTTT.

This clonotype was observed a few times. The chain joins TRBV4-3 to TRBJ1-2, with D possibly TRBD1 on 6 matching bases. The CDR3 contains 15 residues. CDR1 LGHNA and CDR2 YSLEER come from the germline V gene. Trimming took 4 bases from V and 4 from J, leaving 16 bases between them. The CDR3 sequence is CASSPQDSSTYGYTF. CDR3 sequence (DNA): TGCGCCAGCAGCCCTCAGGACAGCTCTACCTATGGCTACACCTTC.

Notes on this clonotype: A much bigger clone sits one base away, suggesting this may be a read error. The CDR3 end shows no conserved phenylalanine or tryptophan, and so a read error is likely. The chain combines TRBV4-1 with TRBJ1-5; maybe TRBD1 (5 bases). Per the germline V gene, CDR1 is MGHRA and CDR2 is YSYEKL. The CDR3 runs to 18 residues. Trimming removed 4 bases from V and 2 bases from J, with 21 bases in between. The CDR3 DNA sequence: TGCGCCAGCAGCCGCAGTGTCGGGACCATGGAGGGCAATCAGCCCCAGCATTCT. Translation gives CASSRSVGTMEGNQPQHS.

A word on this clonotype: An end of the junction differs from the germline gene, which may be a read error. V gene TRBV19 combines with J gene TRBJ2-5, with no clear D. Germline-derived CDR1 and CDR2 are LNHDA and SQIVND (reference sequence). The CDR3 is 12 amino acids. The CDR3 protein is CACSQGLETQYF. As DNA, the CDR3 is TGTGCCTGTAGTCAAGGGCTTGAGACCCAGTACTTC.

Notes on this clonotype: With a much larger clone just one base away, this may be a read error. The genes are TRBV6-1 and TRBJ2-2; D assignment may be TRBD1 or TRBD2 (5 bases each). V was shortened by 3 bases and J by 4 bases, with 9 bases between the two germline ends. Germline CDR1 reads MNHNS; CDR2 reads SASEGT. The CDR3 runs 14 residues. CDR3 in DNA: TGTGCCAGCAGTGACAGGGAGAGCACCGGGGAGCTGTTTTTT. It is translated as CASSDRESTGELFF.

Notes on this clonotype: The missing conserved phenylalanine or tryptophan at the end of this CDR3 makes a read error likely. V and J are TRBV2 and TRBJ2-3; D is perhaps TRBD2 (6 bases). There are 14 residues in the CDR3. The V end was cut by 7 bases, the J end by 2 bases, with 13 bases between. Germline V gives CDR1 SNHLY, CDR2 FYNNEI. The CDR3 here is CASKLGLYTDTQYS. In nucleotides, the CDR3 is TGTGCCAGCAAGCTGGGACTTTACACAGATACGCAGTATTCT.

This clonotype was counted a few times. The chain combines TRBV4-1 with TRBJ2-1; TRBD2 is a possible D gene (7 bases). The CDR3 has 14 amino acids. The V gene lost 1 base and the J gene lost 8 bases, with 12 bases spanning the gap. Germline V gene data show CDR1 as MGHRA and CDR2 as YSYEKL. The CDR3 coding sequence is TGCGCCAGCAGCCAAGTCACAGGGAGGGATGAGCAGTTCTTC. Amino acids: CASSQVTGRDEQFF.

Many counts were recorded for this clonotype. The chain has TRBV5-1 and TRBJ2-1; D is unresolved. Looked up from germline, CDR1 is SGHRS and CDR2 is YFSETQ. The CDR3 is made up of 15 amino acids. V was clipped by 5 bases and J by 0 bases, with 12 bases between them. CDR3 DNA: TGCGCCAGCAGGGCCGACCCGAGCTCCTACAATGAGCAGTTCTTC. Amino acids: CASRADPSSYNEQFF.

The chain carries TRBV19 and TRBJ2-7; D is undetermined. V shed 5 bases and J shed 2 bases, with 13 bases lying between them. The length of the CDR3 is 14 residues. Per germline, CDR1 LNHDA and CDR2 SQIVND (reference sequence). The CDR3 bases are TGTGCCAGTAGTGCCGCCGGGCCAACCTACGAGCAGTACTTC. This codes for CASSAAGPTYEQYF. Filled out from reference TRBV19 and TRBJ2-7, the complete variable domain reads DGGITQSPKYLFRKEGQNVTLSCEQNLNHDAMYWYRQDPGQGLRLIYYSQIVNDFQKGDIAEGYSVSREKKESFPLTVTSAQKNPTAFYLCASSAAGPTYEQYFGPGTRLTVT.

The V call is TRBV7-2, the J call TRBJ1-2, with D maybe TRBD1 (5 bases). This CDR3 contains 14 residues. The germline CDR1 and CDR2 sequences are SGHTA and FQGNSA. Between the trimmed V and J ends, which lost 1 base and 4 bases, there was a span of 10 bases. The DNA for the CDR3 is TGTGCCAGCAGCTTAGATCAGGGAACCTATGGCTACACCTTC. It is translated as CASSLDQGTYGYTF.

This chain links TRBV28 with TRBJ1-2, with 8 positions matching TRBD1. Germline CDR1 is MDHEN and CDR2 is SYDVKM. This CDR3 is 15 amino acids long. With V trimmed by 5 bases and J by 2 bases, 7 bases remained unmatched. CDR3: CASSATGGTNYGYTF. Written as DNA, the CDR3 is TGTGCCAGCAGTGCAACAGGGGGGACCAACTATGGCTACACCTTC.

This clonotype has just one count. A much larger clone is a single base away; this may be a read error. CDR3 bases: TGTGCCAGCAGTTTATTTGTAGCGGGGGGGCCGGGCACAGATACGCAGTATTTT. Translating gives CASSLFVAGGPGTDTQYF. The chain has TRBV12-3 or TRBV12-4 and TRBJ2-3; 11 bases line up with TRBD2. The CDR3 has 18 amino acids. The junction had 8 bases not matched to a gene; V was cut back by 2 bases and J by 1 base.

This clonotype was seen ten or more times. This chain connects TRBV28 to TRBJ2-3; possibly TRBD1 for D (5 bases). The CDR3 consists of 12 residues. The V end lost 10 bases, the J end lost 2 bases, and 10 bases lay between the germline ends. Germline V gives CDR1 MDHEN, CDR2 SYDVKM. The CDR3 region is CAIKGATDTQYF. The DNA of the CDR3 is TGTGCCATCAAAGGGGCCACAGATACGCAGTATTTT.

A note on this clonotype: This may come from a read error, since a much larger clone is one base off. Here the CDR3 omits its conserved ending phenylalanine or tryptophan, so a read error is the likely source. The V call is TRBV7-6, the J call TRBJ1-1; 11 positions agree with TRBD1. CDR1 is SGHVS, CDR2 FNYEAQ, per germline. The ends lost 5 bases at V and 5 bases at J; junction bases unmatched: 4. The CDR3 contains 14 residues. The CDR3 spells CASSQGTGGTEAFS. The CDR3 DNA is TGTGCCAGCAGCCAGGGGACAGGGGGGACTGAAGCTTTCTCT.

The chain has TRBV20-1 and TRBJ2-3, with TRBD2 identical over 12 bases. Germline V gene lookup returns CDR1 DFQATT and CDR2 SNEGSKA (reference sequence). Trimming at V came to 5 bases and at J to 5 bases, leaving 14 bases not matched to a gene. The CDR3 extends over 17 amino acids. The CDR3 reads CSAPGGPSGRAIDTQYF. The CDR3 DNA is TGCAGTGCTCCCGGAGGACCTAGCGGGAGGGCCATAGATACGCAGTATTTT.

A remark on this clonotype: A clone one base away is much larger, so this may be a read error. The rearrangement links TRBV5-5 to TRBJ2-3; D is perhaps TRBD1 or TRBD2 (5 bases each). V dropped 4 bases and J dropped 5 bases, with 23 bases sitting between them. CDR1 SGHKS and CDR2 YYEKEE come from the germline V gene (reference sequence). The CDR3 runs to 17 residues. As DNA, the CDR3 is TGTGCCAGCAGCAAGCACAAAACCGGGACCCTCATAGATACGCAGTATTTT. Encoded protein: CASSKHKTGTLIDTQYF.

Comment on this clonotype: A much larger clone is a single base away; this may be a read error. The chain couples TRBV19 to TRBJ2-4, with D possibly TRBD2 on 6 matching bases. Germline V gene lookup returns CDR1 LNHDA and CDR2 SQIVND (reference sequence). The CDR3 totals 15 residues. CDR3 DNA: TGTGCCAGTAGTATAGGATCGCGCGGGGAAAACACTCAGTACTTC. As protein: CASSIGSRGENTQYF.

The chain uses TRBV12-3 or TRBV12-4 and TRBJ1-2; no reliable D call. V was shortened by 8 bases and J by 4 bases, with 17 bases between the two germline ends. The length of the CDR3 is 14 residues. CDR3 amino acids: CASSPHLVGYGYTF. CDR3 bases: TGTGCCAGCTCCCCCCATTTGGTGGGCTATGGCTACACCTTC.

This clonotype was counted many times. The chain joins TRBV29-1 to TRBJ1-1; TRBD1 matches 8 bases. Germline lookup yields CDR1 SQVTM and CDR2 ANQGSEA. Losses at the gene ends were 6 bases for V and 7 bases for J; bases not matched to a gene: 13. The CDR3 length is 14 residues. The CDR3 DNA is TGCAGCGTGCAAGGACAGGGAGTAGTGGTTGAAGCTTTCTTT. Amino acids: CSVQGQGVVVEAFF.

As regards this clonotype: A read error may explain this, as a much larger clone is one base away. The chain couples TRBV7-9 to TRBJ1-1; D may be TRBD1 (5 bases). The length of the CDR3 is 14 residues. V shed 4 bases and J shed 5 bases, with 14 bases lying between them. Germline CDR1 is SEHNR and CDR2 is FQNEAQ (reference sequence). Here the CDR3 DNA reads TGTGCCAGCAGCTCAGAAGGGGTATGGACTGAAGCTTTCTTT. It translates to CASSSEGVWTEAFF. Complete variable domain (other parts from reference TRBV7-9 and TRBJ1-1): DTGVSQNPRHKITKRGQNVTFRCDPISEHNRLYWYRQTLGQGPEFLTYFQNEAQLEKSRLLSDRFSAERPKGSFSTLEIQRTEQGDSAMYLCASSSEGVWTEAFFGQGTRLTVV.